The sequence of this T cell receptor beta chain was determined in a study of blood T cell repertoires in COVID-19. Study details: COVID-19 samples collected from the United States, Italy and Spain covered acute and convalescent phases. T cells, B-cell-depleted T cells, or PBMCs provided the cDNA or gDNA that served as material.

The V gene end was trimmed by 0 bases and the J gene end by 3 bases; junction bases not matched to a gene: 6. The CDR3 spans 16 residues. CDR1 is WNHNN, CDR2 SYGVQD, per germline (reference sequence). Original methodology: Using reference gene primer amplification, nucleated cell counts were estimated. The protocol was immunoSEQ multiplex PCR, while the TCRdb copy is restricted to in-frame clones and leaves out a portion. V, J and clone size reflect that table, while D and trimming were determined from the DNA. This sample has 240,000 or so clones; around four fifths occur once, and the top ten carry 1.9%.

Material for sequencing was peripheral blood. This chain joins TRBV10-1 and TRBJ2-3; 7 bases map to TRBD2. The sequence derives from a man younger than 40 who had recovered from COVID-19. CDR3 amino acids: CASSESWGRGTDTQYF. The CDR3, as DNA: TGCGCCAGCAGTGAGTCTTGGGGGAGGGGAACAGATACGCAGTATTTT.